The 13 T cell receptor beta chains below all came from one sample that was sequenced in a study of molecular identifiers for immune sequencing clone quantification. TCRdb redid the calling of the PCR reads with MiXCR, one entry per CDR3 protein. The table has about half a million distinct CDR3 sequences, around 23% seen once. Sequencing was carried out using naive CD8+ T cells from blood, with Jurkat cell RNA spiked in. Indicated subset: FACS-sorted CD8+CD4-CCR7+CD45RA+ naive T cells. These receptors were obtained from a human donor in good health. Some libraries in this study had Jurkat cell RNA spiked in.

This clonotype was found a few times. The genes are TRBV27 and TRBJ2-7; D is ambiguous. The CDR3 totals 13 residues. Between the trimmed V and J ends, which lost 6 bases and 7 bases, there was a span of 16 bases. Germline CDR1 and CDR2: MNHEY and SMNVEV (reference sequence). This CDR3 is CASSPHTAPEQYF. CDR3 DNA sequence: TGTGCCAGCAGCCCACATACGGCACCTGAGCAGTACTTC.

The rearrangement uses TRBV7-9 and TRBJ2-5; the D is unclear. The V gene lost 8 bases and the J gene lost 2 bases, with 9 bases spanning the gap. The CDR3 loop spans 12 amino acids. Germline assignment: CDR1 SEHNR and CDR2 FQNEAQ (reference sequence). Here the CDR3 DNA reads TGTGCCAGCTTTGCAAGTCAAGAGACCCAGTACTTC. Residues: CASFASQETQYF.

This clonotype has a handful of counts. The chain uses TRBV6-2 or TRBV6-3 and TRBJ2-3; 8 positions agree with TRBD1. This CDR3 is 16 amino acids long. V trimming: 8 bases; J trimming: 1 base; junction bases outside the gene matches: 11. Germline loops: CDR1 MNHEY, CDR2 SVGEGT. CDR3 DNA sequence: TGTGCCAGCGAATCAGGGGGCAGTTGGGGCACAGATACGCAGTATTTT. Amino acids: CASESGGSWGTDTQYF.

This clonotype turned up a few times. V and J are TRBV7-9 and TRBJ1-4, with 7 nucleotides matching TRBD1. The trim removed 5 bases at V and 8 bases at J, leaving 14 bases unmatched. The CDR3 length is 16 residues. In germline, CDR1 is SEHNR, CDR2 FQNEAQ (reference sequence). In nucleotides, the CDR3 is TGTGCCAGCAGCGAAGAGACCGACAGGGAGGGCGAAAAACTGTTTTTT. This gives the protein CASSEETDREGEKLFF. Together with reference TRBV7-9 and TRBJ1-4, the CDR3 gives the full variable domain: DTGVSQNPRHKITKRGQNVTFRCDPISEHNRLYWYRQTLGQGPEFLTYFQNEAQLEKSRLLSDRFSAERPKGSFSTLEIQRTEQGDSAMYLCASSEETDREGEKLFFGSGTQLSVL.

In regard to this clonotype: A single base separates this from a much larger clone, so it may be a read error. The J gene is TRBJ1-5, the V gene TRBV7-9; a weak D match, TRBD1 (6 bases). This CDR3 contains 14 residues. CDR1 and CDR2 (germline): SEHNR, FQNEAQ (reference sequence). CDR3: CASGFQGSNQPQHF. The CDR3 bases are TGTGCCAGCGGCTTTCAGGGGAGCAATCAGCCCCAGCATTTT.

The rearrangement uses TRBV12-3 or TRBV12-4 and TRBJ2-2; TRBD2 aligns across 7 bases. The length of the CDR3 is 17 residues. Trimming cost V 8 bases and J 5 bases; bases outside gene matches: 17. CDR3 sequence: CASFPDRGEGGTGELFF. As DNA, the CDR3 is TGTGCCAGCTTTCCCGACCGGGGGGAGGGTGGGACCGGGGAGCTGTTTTTT.

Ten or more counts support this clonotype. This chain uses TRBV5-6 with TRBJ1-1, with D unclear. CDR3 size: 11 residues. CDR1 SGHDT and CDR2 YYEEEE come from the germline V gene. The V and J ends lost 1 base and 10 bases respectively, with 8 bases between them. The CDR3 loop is CASSLSGAAFF. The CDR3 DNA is TGTGCCAGCAGCTTGTCAGGAGCAGCTTTCTTT.

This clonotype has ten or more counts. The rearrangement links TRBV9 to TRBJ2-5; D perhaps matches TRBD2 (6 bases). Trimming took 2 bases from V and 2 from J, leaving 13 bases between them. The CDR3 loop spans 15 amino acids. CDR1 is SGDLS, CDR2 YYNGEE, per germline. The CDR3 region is CASSVFWDSQETQYF. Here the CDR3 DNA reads TGTGCCAGCAGCGTCTTTTGGGACTCGCAAGAGACCCAGTACTTC.

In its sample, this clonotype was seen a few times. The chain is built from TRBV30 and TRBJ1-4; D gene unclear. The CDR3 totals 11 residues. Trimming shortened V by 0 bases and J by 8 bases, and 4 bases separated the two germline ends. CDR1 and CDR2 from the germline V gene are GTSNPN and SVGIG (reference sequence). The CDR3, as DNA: TGTGCCTGGAGTGTGGGGGAAAAACTGTTTTTT. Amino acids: CAWSVGEKLFF. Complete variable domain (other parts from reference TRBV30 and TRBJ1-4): SQTIHQWPATLVQPVGSPLSLECTVEGTSNPNLYWYRQAAGRGLQLLFYSVGIGQISSEVPQNLSASRPQDRQFILSSKKLLLSDSGFYLCAWSVGEKLFFGSGTQLSVL.

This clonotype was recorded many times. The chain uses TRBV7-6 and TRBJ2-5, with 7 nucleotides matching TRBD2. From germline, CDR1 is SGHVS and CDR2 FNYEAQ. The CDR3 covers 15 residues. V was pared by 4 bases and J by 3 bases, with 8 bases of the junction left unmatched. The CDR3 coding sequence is TGTGCCAGCAGCTCTCTTAGCGGGCGTAAAGAGACCCAGTACTTC. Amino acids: CASSSLSGRKETQYF. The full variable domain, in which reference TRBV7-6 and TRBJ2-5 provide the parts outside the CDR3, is GAGVSQSPRYKVTKRGQDVALRCDPISGHVSLYWYRQALGQGPEFLTYFNYEAQQDKSGLPNDRFSAERPEGSISTLTIQRTEQRDSAMYRCASSSLSGRKETQYFGPGTRLLVL.

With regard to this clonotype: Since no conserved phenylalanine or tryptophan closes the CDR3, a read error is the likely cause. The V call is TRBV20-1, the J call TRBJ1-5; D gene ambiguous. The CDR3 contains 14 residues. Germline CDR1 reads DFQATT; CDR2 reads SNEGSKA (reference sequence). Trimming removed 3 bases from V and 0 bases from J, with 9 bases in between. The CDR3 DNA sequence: TGCAGTGCTAGTTTATCAAATAGCAATCAGCCCCAGCATATT. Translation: CSASLSNSNQPQHI.

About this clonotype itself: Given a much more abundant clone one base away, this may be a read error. The CDR3 DNA follows: TGTGCCAGCAGCCCGGTTCATGATACGCAGTATTTT. It codes for CASSPVHDTQYF. The chain is built from TRBV7-2 and TRBJ2-3; the D is unclear. Trimming removed 5 bases at V and 6 bases at J, with 9 bases between. This CDR3 has 12 amino acids. Germline-derived CDR1 and CDR2 are SGHTA and FQGNSA.

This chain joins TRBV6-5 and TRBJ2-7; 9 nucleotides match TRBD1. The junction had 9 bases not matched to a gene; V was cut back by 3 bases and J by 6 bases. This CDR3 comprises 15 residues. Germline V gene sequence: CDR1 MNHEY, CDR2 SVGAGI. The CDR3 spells CASSYNPTGGGEQYF. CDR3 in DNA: TGTGCCAGCAGTTATAATCCCACAGGGGGCGGCGAGCAGTACTTC.